Listed here are 20 T cell receptor beta chains from one sample, sequenced in a study of CXCR3-negative and CXCR3-positive naive CD8 T cells. The libraries of TRB cDNA were prepared using 5' RACE with UMI labels. TCRdb reprocessed the 5' RACE reads, keeping one entry per CDR3 protein, no DNA. Its table lists approximately 74,000 distinct CDR3 sequences. Sequencing was performed on naive CXCR3- CD8+ T cells from blood. Subset here: CD45RO-CCR7+CD27+CD95- naive CD8+ T cells lacking CXCR3 (TNR3-). The receptor source for this set is a human donor in good health. Some clones in this sample may be carry-over from other donors' samples.

V and J are TRBV5-1 and TRBJ2-1. Germline V lookup: CDR1 SGHRS, CDR2 YFSETQ. CDR3 size: 12 residues. The CDR3 here is CASSNLNNEQFF.

Frequency places this clonotype as medium-sized (0.01 to 0.1%). The chain links TRBV4-3 to TRBJ2-7; TCRdb indicates TRBD1, and absent DNA this call remains unverified. CDR3 length equals 14 residues. Germline assignment: CDR1 LGHNA and CDR2 YSLEER. CDR3: CASSPGTGSYEQYF.

The rearrangement links TRBV4-3 to TRBJ2-3. There are 14 residues in the CDR3. Germline values: CDR1 LGHNA, CDR2 YSLEER. Here the CDR3 reads CASSQDNTGDTQYF.

The chain is built from TRBV28 and TRBJ2-7. Germline CDR1 reads MDHEN; CDR2 reads SYDVKM. This CDR3 spans 13 amino acids. The CDR3: CASSLENPYEQYF. The whole variable domain, remainder taken from reference TRBV28 and TRBJ2-7, is DVKVTQSSRYLVKRTGEKVFLECVQDMDHENMFWYRQDPGLGLRLIYFSYDVKMKEKGDIPEGYSVSREKKERFSLILESASTNQTSMYLCASSLENPYEQYFGPGTRLTVT.

The genes are TRBV29-1 and TRBJ2-1. CDR3 size: 12 residues. Germline CDR1 reads SQVTM; CDR2 reads ANQGSEA. The CDR3 reads CSVELVYNEQFF.

The J gene is TRBJ2-1, the V gene TRBV20-1; lacking DNA, the TRBD2 call made by TCRdb goes unchecked. CDR3 size: 16 residues. In germline, CDR1 is DFQATT, CDR2 SNEGSKA (reference sequence). CDR3 protein: CSARPPRGTSFNEQFF.

This chain connects TRBV2 to TRBJ2-1; TCRdb indicates TRBD2, and absent DNA this call remains unverified. Germline loops: CDR1 SNHLY, CDR2 FYNNEI. The CDR3 runs to 12 residues. The CDR3 spells CASTTWEGGQFF.

The V and J genes are TRBV20-1 and TRBJ2-1; TCRdb designates TRBD1, a call that cannot be tested without DNA. CDR3 length equals 13 residues. Germline assignment: CDR1 DFQATT and CDR2 SNEGSKA (reference sequence). The CDR3 loop is CSASPGKDNEQFF.

This sequence joins TRBV7-9 and TRBJ1-2. In germline, CDR1 is SEHNR, CDR2 FQNEAQ (reference sequence). The CDR3 is made up of 14 amino acids. The CDR3: CASSVGEAVHGYTF.

The gene calls are TRBV29-1 and TRBJ2-1; the D call of TRBD1 rests on TCRdb alone, since no DNA is present to check it. CDR3 length: 16 amino acids. Germline CDR1 and CDR2: SQVTM and ANQGSEA. CDR3 in amino acids: CSVVGHRDRSYNEQFF.

This chain's CDR3 is CASRGQGNSPLHF. The chain recombines TRBV27 with TRBJ1-6; TCRdb calls TRBD1, which cannot be checked without DNA. This CDR3 region has 13 residues. Germline CDR1 reads MNHEY; CDR2 reads SMNVEV (reference sequence).

The V call is TRBV7-7, the J call TRBJ2-5. The CDR3 extends over 13 amino acids. Germline-derived CDR1 and CDR2 are SSHAT and FNYEAQ (reference sequence). The CDR3 here is CASSLGGLETQYF. Using reference TRBV7-7 and TRBJ2-5 for the parts outside the CDR3, the full variable domain is GAGVSQSPRYKVTKRGQDVTLRCDPISSHATLYWYQQALGQGPEFLTYFNYEAQPDKSGLPSDRFSAERPEGSISTLTIQRTEQRDSAMYRCASSLGGLETQYFGPGTRLLVL.

The V gene is TRBV19, the J gene TRBJ1-1. This CDR3 is 14 amino acids long. Germline lookup yields CDR1 LNHDA and CDR2 SQIVND (reference sequence). The CDR3 spells CASTRSVEDTEAFF.

V is TRBV7-8 and J is TRBJ2-2; the D call from TCRdb, TRBD1, cannot be confirmed without DNA. CDR3 length: 16 amino acids. CDR1 and CDR2 (germline): SGHVS, FQNEAQ. CDR3 residues: CASSTLVGVLAGELFF.

V and J are TRBV29-1 and TRBJ2-6; with no DNA, the TCRdb D assignment of TRBD1 cannot be verified. This CDR3 has 17 amino acids. Germline V gene data show CDR1 as SQVTM and CDR2 as ANQGSEA. This CDR3 is CSVGLGQTISGANVLTF.

This CDR3 is CASSSPLAGNYNEQFF. The rearrangement joins TRBV7-9 to TRBJ2-1; TCRdb picks TRBD2, but there is no DNA to check that call. CDR3 length: 16 amino acids. CDR1 and CDR2 (germline): SEHNR, FQNEAQ (reference sequence).

The chain combines TRBV12-3 or TRBV12-4 with TRBJ2-5. The CDR3 is 15 residues long. CDR3 loop: CASSHGHFEQETQYF.

This chain links TRBV20-1 with TRBJ2-7; TCRdb's D call, TRBD2, is unchecked because there is no DNA. CDR3 length equals 14 residues. Germline V CDR1 and CDR2: DFQATT, SNEGSKA (reference sequence). The chain's CDR3 is CSAVLAGGPYEQYF.

CDR3 residues: CASSKGQIYRTSYEQYF. The chain joins TRBV21-1 to TRBJ2-7; TCRdb lists TRBD1, though no DNA is available to test this call. TRBV21-1 is annotated as a pseudogene. This CDR3 region has 17 residues.

The J gene is TRBJ1-2, the V gene TRBV11-2; absent DNA, TCRdb's TRBD1 call cannot be checked. Germline V gives CDR1 SGHAT, CDR2 FQNNGV. The CDR3 is made up of 13 amino acids. CDR3 amino acids: CASSLSSGDGYTF.